The 31 T cell receptor beta chains listed next were all sequenced from one sample in a study of control samples from healthy donors and cancer patients. The data were produced by immunoSEQ multiplex PCR, yet TCRdb's version contains in-frame clones alone and is incomplete. The sample carries roughly 68,000 clones, under 85% recorded once. The sequenced material came from blood. These receptor sequences come from a man aged 55 to 70 in good health.

The V gene is TRBV12-3 or TRBV12-4, the J gene TRBJ2-1; either TRBD1 or TRBD2 may fit D (5 bases each). This CDR3 region has 12 residues. Trimming stripped 5 bases from V and 11 bases from J, with 13 bases between. In DNA, the CDR3 is TGTGCCAGCAGTCAAGGGACCTCAAAGCAGTTCTTC. The encoded protein is CASSQGTSKQFF.

The rearrangement joins TRBV6-2 or TRBV6-3 to TRBJ2-7; D is perhaps TRBD2 (7 bases). This CDR3 is built from 15 residues. CDR1 and CDR2 (germline): MNHEY, SVGEGT. Trimming removed 3 bases at V and 2 bases at J, with 14 bases between. This CDR3 reads CASSYGGAGTYEQYF. The CDR3 DNA follows: TGTGCCAGCAGTTATGGGGGGGCAGGGACCTACGAGCAGTACTTC.

Here the CDR3 DNA reads TGTGCCAGCAGTCGGACAGGGAGGGGAGAGACCCAGTACTTC. Its translation: CASSRTGRGETQYF. The chain combines TRBV28 with TRBJ2-5; a weak D match, TRBD1 (8 bases). The germline CDR1 and CDR2 sequences are MDHEN and SYDVKM. V was trimmed by 5 bases and J by 4 bases, leaving 14 bases between them. The CDR3 has 14 residues.

This sequence joins TRBV30 and TRBJ2-7; the D is unclear. The CDR3 length is 12 residues. Deletions cut 5 bases from V and 3 bases from J, with 11 bases between. Germline lookup yields CDR1 GTSNPN and CDR2 SVGIG (reference sequence). The CDR3 sequence is CAWRARNYEQYF. The CDR3 bases are TGTGCCTGGCGAGCGCGCAACTACGAGCAGTACTTC. Looking up the rest from reference TRBV30 and TRBJ2-7 gives the full variable domain: SQTIHQWPATLVQPVGSPLSLECTVEGTSNPNLYWYRQAAGRGLQLLFYSVGIGQISSEVPQNLSASRPQDRQFILSSKKLLLSDSGFYLCAWRARNYEQYFGPGTRLTVT.

This sequence joins TRBV5-1 and TRBJ2-1; 10 bases line up with TRBD2. The CDR3 consists of 18 residues. CDR1 and CDR2 from the germline V gene are SGHRS and YFSETQ. After removal of 3 bases from V and 5 bases from J, the junction contained 14 bases not matched to a gene. The CDR3 sequence is CASSSLGASGSFHNEQFF. The CDR3 nucleotides read TGCGCCAGCAGCTCCCTCGGGGCTAGCGGGAGTTTCCACAATGAGCAGTTCTTC.

This clone has a count of ten or more. The chain links TRBV30 to TRBJ2-5; 7 bases match TRBD2. The germline V gene encodes CDR1 GTSNPN and CDR2 SVGIG (reference sequence). CDR3 length: 16 amino acids. V dropped 0 bases and J dropped 1; count of bases not matched to a gene: 8. The CDR3 here is CAWSVTGGSLQETQYF. The CDR3 DNA reads TGTGCCTGGAGTGTAACTGGCGGGAGCCTCCAAGAGACCCAGTACTTC.

The chain has TRBV19 and TRBJ1-2; D is unclear. Between the trimmed V and J ends, which lost 7 bases and 1 base, there was a span of 4 bases. CDR3 length: 11 residues. The V gene's germline CDR1 is LNHDA and CDR2 SQIVND (reference sequence). Here the CDR3 DNA reads TGTGCCAGTACATTTAACTATGGCTACACCTTC. It translates to CASTFNYGYTF.

This clone was recorded once. This chain links TRBV15 with TRBJ1-1; D remains unclear. The germline V and J ends were trimmed by 6 bases and 1 base, with 12 bases remaining between them. From germline, CDR1 is LNHNV and CDR2 YYDKDF (reference sequence). This CDR3 comprises 14 residues. The CDR3 DNA is TGTGCCACCAGACAAGGACGGGGGAACACTGAAGCTTTCTTT. It codes for CATRQGRGNTEAFF.

The rearrangement links TRBV4-1 to TRBJ2-1, with 8 bases lining up with TRBD1. Germline V gene sequence: CDR1 MGHRA, CDR2 YSYEKL. Trimming removed 5 bases from V and 4 bases from J; junction bases left unmatched: 10. CDR3 length: 16 residues. The CDR3 loop is CASSLTGAQTYNEQFF. DNA for the CDR3: TGCGCCAGCAGCTTGACAGGGGCCCAGACATACAATGAGCAGTTCTTC.

The chain couples TRBV9 to TRBJ2-3; D might be TRBD1 or TRBD2, each matching 6 bases. The CDR3 runs to 14 residues. CDR1 and CDR2 (germline): SGDLS, YYNGEE. With 4 bases removed from V and 6 bases from J, the gap between germline ends came to 15 bases. As DNA, the CDR3 is TGTGCCAGCAGCCCAGAGGGGGGACGGGATACGCAGTATTTT. Amino acid sequence: CASSPEGGRDTQYF.

This clone came up once. The genes are TRBV9 and TRBJ2-7; D is unclear. This CDR3 is built from 13 residues. V lost 2 bases and J 3 bases, leaving 9 bases between the germline ends. Looked up from germline, CDR1 is SGDLS and CDR2 is YYNGEE. CDR3 amino acids: CASSVGTNYEQYF. CDR3 nucleotide sequence: TGTGCCAGCAGCGTTGGCACAAACTACGAGCAGTACTTC.

V is TRBV19 and J is TRBJ1-1, with no clear D. V lost 3 bases to trimming and J lost 3 bases, with 11 bases between them. Germline-derived CDR1 and CDR2 are LNHDA and SQIVND (reference sequence). The CDR3 has 14 amino acids. CDR3 sequence: CASSISLGDTEAFF. As DNA, the CDR3 is TGTGCCAGTAGTATTTCGCTCGGGGACACTGAAGCTTTCTTT. The complete variable domain, with remaining parts taken from reference TRBV19 and TRBJ1-1, reads DGGITQSPKYLFRKEGQNVTLSCEQNLNHDAMYWYRQDPGQGLRLIYYSQIVNDFQKGDIAEGYSVSREKKESFPLTVTSAQKNPTAFYLCASSISLGDTEAFFGQGTRLTVV.

The chain links TRBV19 to TRBJ1-5, with TRBD1 matching 12 bases. The CDR3 is 13 residues long. The V segment lost 10 bases and the J segment 4 bases; nucleotides outside the gene matches: 2. Germline assignment: CDR1 LNHDA and CDR2 SQIVND (reference sequence). CDR3 bases: TGTGCCACGGGACAGGGGGCGAATCAGCCCCAGCATTTT. Translated: CATGQGANQPQHF. The whole variable domain, filled in from reference TRBV19 and TRBJ1-5, reads DGGITQSPKYLFRKEGQNVTLSCEQNLNHDAMYWYRQDPGQGLRLIYYSQIVNDFQKGDIAEGYSVSREKKESFPLTVTSAQKNPTAFYLCATGQGANQPQHFGDGTRLSIL.

The gene calls are TRBV5-8 and TRBJ2-1; TRBD1 might be the D (5 bases). The germline V gene encodes CDR1 SGHTS and CDR2 YDEGEE. CDR3 length equals 16 residues. The ends were cut back, 1 base at V and 7 bases at J, with 18 bases in the middle. The CDR3 DNA sequence: TGTGCCAGCAGCTTGTGGGGCAGCACTCCAACGAATGAGCAGTTCTTC. It is translated as CASSLWGSTPTNEQFF.

The chain carries TRBV5-1 and TRBJ2-1; 10 bases map to TRBD2. V lost 4 bases to trimming and J lost 1 base; unmatched junction nucleotides: 5. Germline assignment: CDR1 SGHRS and CDR2 YFSETQ. The length of the CDR3 is 16 residues. This CDR3 reads CASSPMTSGSYNEQFF. In DNA form, the CDR3 reads TGCGCCAGCAGCCCGATGACTAGCGGGTCCTACAATGAGCAGTTCTTC.

This clone was counted a few times. The chain links TRBV7-3 to TRBJ2-2, with D possibly matching TRBD2 (6 bases). CDR3 length equals 14 residues. V was shortened by 5 bases and J by 4 bases, with 11 bases between the two germline ends. CDR1 is SGHTA, CDR2 FQGTGA, per germline. CDR3 in amino acids: CASSPFSGTGELFF. The CDR3 coding sequence is TGTGCCAGCAGCCCCTTTAGCGGCACCGGGGAGCTGTTTTTT.

The rearrangement uses TRBV9 and TRBJ2-1, with 7 bases fitting TRBD1. Germline values: CDR1 SGDLS, CDR2 YYNGEE. The ends lost 4 bases at V and 5 bases at J; junction bases unmatched: 6. The CDR3 sequence is 14 residues long. The CDR3 coding sequence is TGTGCCAGCAGCTTAGGGGGCCTCAACAATGAGCAGTTCTTC. Translation: CASSLGGLNNEQFF. Full variable domain (missing parts from reference TRBV9 and TRBJ2-1): DSGVTQTPKHLITATGQRVTLRCSPRSGDLSVYWYQQSLDQGLQFLIQYYNGEERAKGNILERFSAQQFPDLHSELNLSSLELGDSALYFCASSLGGLNNEQFFGPGTRLTVL.

DNA of the CDR3: TGTGCCAGCTCACCGGGGGGGAATAATGAAAAACTGTTTTTT. Its translation: CASSPGGNNEKLFF. V gene TRBV18 combines with J gene TRBJ1-4, with TRBD1 as a possible D gene (5 bases). The CDR3 is made up of 14 amino acids. Germline CDR1 KGHSH, CDR2 LQKENI. V lost 3 bases and J 4 bases, leaving 9 bases between the germline ends. Full variable domain (rest looked up from reference TRBV18 and TRBJ1-4): NAGVMQNPRHLVRRRGQEARLRCSPMKGHSHVYWYRQLPEEGLKFMVYLQKENIIDESGMPKERFSAEFPKEGPSILRIQQVVRGDSAAYFCASSPGGNNEKLFFGSGTQLSVL.

The chain couples TRBV29-1 to TRBJ1-3, with D possibly matching TRBD1 (6 bases). V was trimmed by 6 bases and J by 2 bases, leaving 8 bases between them. This CDR3 spans 12 amino acids. The germline CDR1 and CDR2 sequences are SQVTM and ANQGSEA. This chain's CDR3 is CSVRTAGNTIYF. The CDR3 bases are TGCAGCGTGAGGACAGCTGGAAACACCATATATTTT.

The CDR3, as DNA: TGTGCCAGCAGTTATGGACAGGGAATAGAGCAGTACTTC. Translation gives CASSYGQGIEQYF. The V and J genes are TRBV6-5 and TRBJ2-7, with TRBD1 matching over 8 bases. The ends lost 3 bases at V and 7 bases at J; junction bases unmatched: 5. There are 13 residues in the CDR3. CDR1 MNHEY and CDR2 SVGAGI come from the germline V gene.

This chain connects TRBV7-2 to TRBJ2-1; TRBD2 matches 11 bases. The trim removed 4 bases at V and 6 bases at J, leaving 8 bases unmatched. The V gene's germline CDR1 is SGHTA and CDR2 FQGNSA. CDR3 length: 16 amino acids. CDR3 DNA sequence: TGTGCCAGCAGCTCCCTAGGACTAGCGGGTACCAATGAGCAGTTCTTC. Protein sequence: CASSSLGLAGTNEQFF.

The chain combines TRBV5-8 with TRBJ2-4; 8 bases line up with TRBD1. The V gene end was trimmed by 6 bases and the J gene end by 0 bases; junction bases not matched to a gene: 8. The CDR3 is 16 residues long. The germline CDR1 and CDR2 sequences are SGHTS and YDEGEE. CDR3 region: CASKVGQVLAKNIQYF. As DNA, the CDR3 is TGTGCCAGCAAGGTGGGACAGGTGCTAGCCAAAAACATTCAGTACTTC. Complete variable domain (other parts from reference TRBV5-8 and TRBJ2-4): EAGVTQSPTHLIKTRGQQATLRCSPISGHTSVYWYQQALGLGLQFLLWYDEGEERNRGNFPPRFSGRQFPNYSSELNVNALELEDSALYLCASKVGQVLAKNIQYFGAGTRLSVL.

This sequence joins TRBV7-2 and TRBJ2-3; D is uncertain. Trimming left V 7 bases short and J 0 bases short, with 14 bases between. In germline, CDR1 is SGHTA, CDR2 FQGNSA. CDR3 length: 15 amino acids. The CDR3 region has the DNA TGTGCCAGCACCCCTGCTACCACTAGCACAGATACGCAGTATTTT. Its translation is CASTPATTSTDTQYF. Full variable domain (rest looked up from reference TRBV7-2 and TRBJ2-3): GAGVSQSPSNKVTEKGKDVELRCDPISGHTALYWYRQSLGQGLEFLIYFQGNSAPDKSGLPSDRFSAERTGGSVSTLTIQRTQQEDSAVYLCASTPATTSTDTQYFGPGTRLTVL.

The chain joins TRBV6-1 to TRBJ2-2, with 10 bases fitting TRBD2. Germline assignment: CDR1 MNHNS and CDR2 SASEGT. The CDR3 runs 15 residues. Trimming at V came to 6 bases and at J to 2 bases, leaving 3 bases not matched to a gene. CDR3 sequence reads: CASRGTSVNTGELFF. CDR3 in DNA: TGTGCCAGCAGAGGGACTAGCGTTAACACCGGGGAGCTGTTTTTT.

Only one count was recorded for this clone. V and J are TRBV4-2 and TRBJ1-3; weak D call: TRBD1 (5 bases). CDR3 length: 15 amino acids. The germline CDR1 and CDR2 sequences are LGHNA and YNFKEQ. The V end was cut by 4 bases, the J end by 4 bases, with 14 bases between. The CDR3 bases are TGTGCCAGCAGCCGATTCGGGGCAGGAGGAAACACCATATATTTT. The encoded protein is CASSRFGAGGNTIYF.

V gene TRBV27 combines with J gene TRBJ2-3, with 10 bases fitting TRBD2. Germline V gene data show CDR1 as MNHEY and CDR2 as SMNVEV (reference sequence). V shed 4 bases and J 1 base; nucleotides not matched to a gene: 5. This CDR3 region has 16 residues. The CDR3 coding sequence is TGTGCCAGCAGTTCCAGCGGGAGGGCCCGCACAGATACGCAGTATTTT. Translation gives CASSSSGRARTDTQYF.

The rearrangement links TRBV5-4 to TRBJ2-3, with 11 bases lining up with TRBD2. The CDR3 contains 16 residues. Germline lookup yields CDR1 SGHNT and CDR2 YYREEE (reference sequence). J gave up 4 bases and V 4 bases, and 8 bases lay outside the gene matches. CDR3 protein: CASSVGLAGGPDTQYF. The CDR3 region has the DNA TGTGCCAGCAGCGTCGGCCTAGCGGGAGGTCCAGATACGCAGTATTTT.

The chain is built from TRBV19 and TRBJ2-3, with D unclear. The ends were cut back, 5 bases at V and 0 bases at J, with 15 bases in the middle. CDR1 and CDR2 from the germline V gene are LNHDA and SQIVND (reference sequence). The CDR3 is 16 amino acids. The CDR3 coding sequence is TGTGCCAGTAGTTCATTGACATCAGCAAGCACAGATACGCAGTATTTT. Amino acid sequence: CASSSLTSASTDTQYF.

In its sample, this clone was seen a few times. V is TRBV28 and J is TRBJ2-4; D perhaps matches TRBD2 (6 bases). Trimming stripped 9 bases from V and 6 bases from J, with 15 bases between. The CDR3 has 13 residues. Germline CDR1 MDHEN, CDR2 SYDVKM. The CDR3 is CASSFGSINIQYF. The DNA of the CDR3 is TGTGCCAGTTCTTTCGGGAGTATAAACATTCAGTACTTC.

This clone was counted once. The V call is TRBV7-8, the J call TRBJ1-5, with 9 bases matching TRBD1. V lost 5 bases and J lost 1; bases outside the gene matches: 6. The CDR3 extends over 16 amino acids. The germline V gene has CDR1 SGHVS and CDR2 FQNEAQ. In DNA, the CDR3 is TGTGCCAGCAGCCCCGGGACAGGGATCAGCAATCAGCCCCAGCATTTT. It is translated as CASSPGTGISNQPQHF. Combining the CDR3 with reference TRBV7-8 and TRBJ1-5 gives the whole variable domain GAGVSQSPRYKVAKRGQDVALRCDPISGHVSLFWYQQALGQGPEFLTYFQNEAQLDKSGLPSDRFFAERPEGSVSTLKIQRTQQEDSAVYLCASSPGTGISNQPQHFGDGTRLSIL.

J is TRBJ2-2 and V is TRBV24-1; 7 bases are shared with TRBD2. Germline V lookup: CDR1 KGHDR, CDR2 SFDVKD. V lost 4 bases, J lost 2 bases, and 9 bases stayed unmatched. This CDR3 contains 17 residues. The CDR3 loop is CATSDRGTGGNTGELFF. The CDR3, as DNA: TGTGCCACCAGTGACCGTGGGACGGGGGGAAACACCGGGGAGCTGTTTTTT.